The 11 T cell receptor beta chains given below trace back to one sample, sequenced in a study of blood T cell repertoires in COVID-19. TCRdb's table, derived via immunoSEQ multiplex PCR, lists solely in-frame clones and lacks some. The sample lists almost 200,000 clones; roughly nine tenths were seen once. The sequencing input was peripheral blood. Receptor source: a woman aged 70-85 years with acute or convalescent COVID-19.

The chain has TRBV27 and TRBJ2-7, with D uncertain. V lost 5 bases and J 4 bases, leaving 6 bases between the germline ends. The CDR3 loop spans 11 amino acids. Germline values: CDR1 MNHEY, CDR2 SMNVEV (reference sequence). Here the CDR3 DNA reads TGTGCCAGCAGTCTCGGTTACGAGCAGTACTTC. It specifies CASSLGYEQYF.

The V and J genes are TRBV6-2 or TRBV6-3 and TRBJ2-1, with 8 positions matching TRBD1. The CDR3 extends over 11 amino acids. V gave up 6 bases and J gave up 12 bases; unmatched junction bases: 4. CDR1 MNHEY and CDR2 SVGEGT come from the germline V gene. The CDR3 nucleotides are TGTGCCAGCAGCCCGGACAGGGCGCAGTTCTTC. This gives the protein CASSPDRAQFF.

V is TRBV29-1 and J is TRBJ1-4; D perhaps matches TRBD1 (5 bases). Trimming left V 7 bases short and J 3 bases short, with 15 bases between. Per the germline V gene, CDR1 is SQVTM and CDR2 is ANQGSEA. This CDR3 has 14 amino acids. CDR3 residues: CSAVRVGANEKLFF. CDR3 DNA: TGCAGCGCGGTTAGGGTAGGGGCTAATGAAAAACTGTTTTTT.

This chain uses TRBV6-6 with TRBJ1-4; D is uncertain. Germline CDR1 reads MNHNY; CDR2 reads SVGAGI (reference sequence). CDR3 length equals 15 residues. The V end was cut by 2 bases, the J end by 0 bases, with 7 bases between. CDR3 protein: CASSYPGATNEKLFF. The CDR3 DNA reads as TGTGCCAGCAGTTACCCGGGTGCAACTAATGAAAAACTGTTTTTT.

The rearrangement joins TRBV10-2 to TRBJ2-5, with D tentatively TRBD2 (6 bases). Germline V CDR1 and CDR2: WSHSY, SAAADI. Trimming shortened V by 2 bases and J by 2 bases, and 6 bases separated the two germline ends. The CDR3 loop spans 13 amino acids. CDR3 protein: CASSEGGQETQYF. CDR3 nucleotide sequence: TGCGCCAGCAGTGAGGGAGGGCAAGAGACCCAGTACTTC.

The chain employs TRBV5-1 and TRBJ1-1; possible D gene TRBD1, 5 bases. Germline assignment: CDR1 SGHRS and CDR2 YFSETQ. V lost 0 bases and J lost 8, with 11 bases in between. The CDR3 runs 13 residues. As DNA, the CDR3 is TGCGCCAGCAGCTTGGAGGGGCTACGAGAAGCTTTCTTT. Amino acids: CASSLEGLREAFF.

V usage is TRBV5-4 and J usage is TRBJ2-5; tentative D call: TRBD1 (6 bases). CDR1 and CDR2 (germline): SGHNT, YYREEE (reference sequence). The CDR3 extends over 13 amino acids. With 4 bases removed from V and 4 bases from J, the gap between germline ends came to 11 bases. For the CDR3, the DNA is TGTGCCAGCAGCGATGGACAGAGAGAGACCCAGTACTTC. Residues: CASSDGQRETQYF.

The chain recombines TRBV7-8 with TRBJ1-5; TRBD1 matches at 7 bases. Trimming cost V 5 bases and J 3 bases; bases outside gene matches: 4. The germline V gene has CDR1 SGHVS and CDR2 FQNEAQ. The CDR3 has 14 residues. The CDR3 DNA reads TGTGCCAGCAGCCGGGGACAGAACAATCAGCCCCAGCATTTT. It yields the protein CASSRGQNNQPQHF.

The chain joins TRBV5-6 to TRBJ2-7; D may be TRBD1 (6 bases). The germline V gene has CDR1 SGHDT and CDR2 YYEEEE. The CDR3 spans 16 residues. The germline V and J ends were trimmed by 4 bases and 7 bases, with 24 bases remaining between them. The CDR3, as DNA: TGTGCCAGCAGCCTCCCCGGACAGCGACCCGTCGGGGAGCAGTACTTC. It specifies CASSLPGQRPVGEQYF.

This clone was recorded only once. This sequence joins TRBV7-3 and TRBJ2-1; the match to TRBD2 covers 14 bases. Trimming cost V 5 bases and J 9 bases; bases outside gene matches: 6. The CDR3 runs to 15 residues. CDR1 and CDR2 (germline): SGHTA, FQGTGA. The CDR3 nucleotides are TGTGCCAGCAGCCCTAGGGGGACTAGCGGGGGTGAGCAGTTCTTC. Its protein product is CASSPRGTSGGEQFF.

The rearrangement uses TRBV6-5 and TRBJ2-1; TRBD2 matches at 9 bases. V was clipped by 0 bases and J by 6 bases; unmatched bases: 6. The CDR3 contains 16 residues. Looked up from germline, CDR1 is MNHEY and CDR2 is SVGAGI. CDR3 loop: CASSYSSGRTFNEQFF. The CDR3 DNA sequence: TGTGCCAGCAGTTACTCGAGCGGGAGGACCTTCAATGAGCAGTTCTTC.